Only a few counts were recorded for the clone carrying this T cell receptor beta chain. Its antigen is as yet unknown. This CDR3 is 18 amino acids long. The germline V gene encodes CDR1 SGHDT and CDR2 YYEEEE. V lost 1 base and J 5 bases, leaving 21 bases between the germline ends. The record originates from a study of shared clonotypes between healthy human individuals. General observations from the study: Shared across a handful of donors were about 4.6% of the naive CD4 clonotypes. Read depth was anticipated to influence clonotype sharing among donors.

Using immunoSEQ multiplex PCR, the repertoire was profiled, and TCRdb retains in-frame clones only, with some absent. The sample lists 950,000 to 1,300,000 clones; 70% to 80% were seen once. This TCR derives from a man between 18 and 29 years old in good health. This chain connects TRBV5-6 to TRBJ2-2; D ambiguous. The sequenced sample was memory CD4+ T cells sorted from blood. Sample subset: CD45RA-negative fraction. The CDR3 protein is CASSLLIGRTAETGELFF. The CDR3, as DNA: TGTGCCAGCAGCTTGTTGATCGGCAGGACCGCGGAAACCGGGGAGCTGTTTTTT. The full variable domain, completed using reference TRBV5-6 and TRBJ2-2, is DAGVTQSPTHLIKTRGQQVTLRCSPKSGHDTVSWYQQALGQGPQFIFQYYEEEERQRGNFPDRFSGHQFPNYSSELNVNALLLGDSALYLCASSLLIGRTAETGELFFGEGSRLTVL.